This TCR beta chain was recorded in a study of cytomegalovirus exposure and HLA in healthy donors. Across the study: An early release of data contained 75 million to 100 million unique TCRs, which came from HLA-typed donors. Study-level findings and limits: For presence/absence analyses, sequencing depth was assumed to be roughly uniform across donors.

PCR used 60 Vbeta primers and 13 Jbeta primers. Produced via immunoSEQ multiplex PCR; TCRdb's table is partial and in-frame only. This table holds under 250,000 clones, over 65% found once. CDR1 SGHVS and CDR2 FNYEAQ come from the germline V gene. The CDR3 is 17 residues long. V shed 1 base and J 4 bases; nucleotides not matched to a gene: 8. Participants comprised healthy donors of bone marrow. At collection, donors were nominally healthy, but unrecorded immune exposures were probable. Regarding this clone: Its specificity is not known.

V is TRBV7-6 and J is TRBJ1-3, with 9 positions matching TRBD1. This TCR was recovered from a man between 18 and 29 years old in good health and CMV-seronegative. Sequencing used PBMCs. The CDR3 DNA follows: TGTGCCAGCAGCTTAGGGTCCAGGACAGGGGACGGAAACACCATATATTTT. Residues: CASSLGSRTGDGNTIYF.